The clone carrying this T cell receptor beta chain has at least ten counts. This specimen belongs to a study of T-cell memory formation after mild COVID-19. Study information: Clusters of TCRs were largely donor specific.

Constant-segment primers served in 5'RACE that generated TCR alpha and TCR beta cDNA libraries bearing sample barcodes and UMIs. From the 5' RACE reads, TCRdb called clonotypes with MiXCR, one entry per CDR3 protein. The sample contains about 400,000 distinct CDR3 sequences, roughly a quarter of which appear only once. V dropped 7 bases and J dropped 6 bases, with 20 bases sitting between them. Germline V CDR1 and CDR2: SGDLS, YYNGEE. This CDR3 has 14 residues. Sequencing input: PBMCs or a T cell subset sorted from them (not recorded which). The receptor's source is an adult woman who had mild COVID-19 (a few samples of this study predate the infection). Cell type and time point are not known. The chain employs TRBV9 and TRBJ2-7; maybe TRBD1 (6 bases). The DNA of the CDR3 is TGTGCCAGCCAAGGAGTGGGGGCTAGGAGCGAGCAGTACTTC. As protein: CASQGVGARSEQYF.